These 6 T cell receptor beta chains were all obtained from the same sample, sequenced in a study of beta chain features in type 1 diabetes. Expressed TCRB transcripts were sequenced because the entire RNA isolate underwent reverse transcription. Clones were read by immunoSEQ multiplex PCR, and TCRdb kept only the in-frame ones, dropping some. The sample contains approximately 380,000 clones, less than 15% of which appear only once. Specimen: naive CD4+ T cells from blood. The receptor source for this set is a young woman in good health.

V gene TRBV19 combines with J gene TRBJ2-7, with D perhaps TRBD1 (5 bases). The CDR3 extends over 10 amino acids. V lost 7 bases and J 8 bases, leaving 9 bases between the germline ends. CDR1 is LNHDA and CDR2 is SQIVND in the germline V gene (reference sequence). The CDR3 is CASTTAKQYF. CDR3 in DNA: TGTGCCAGTACGACAGCTAAGCAGTACTTC.

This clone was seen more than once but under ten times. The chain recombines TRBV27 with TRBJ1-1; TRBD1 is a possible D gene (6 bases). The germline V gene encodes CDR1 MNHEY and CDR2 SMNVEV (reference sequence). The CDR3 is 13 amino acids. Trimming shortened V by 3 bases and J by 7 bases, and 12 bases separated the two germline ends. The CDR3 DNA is TGTGCCAGCAGTTTCCCGCCCAGGGGTGAAGCTTTCTTT. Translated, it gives CASSFPPRGEAFF.

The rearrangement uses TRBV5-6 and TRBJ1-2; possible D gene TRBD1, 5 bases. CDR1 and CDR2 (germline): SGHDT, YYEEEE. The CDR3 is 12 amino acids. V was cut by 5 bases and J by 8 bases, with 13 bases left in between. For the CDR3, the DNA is TGTGCCAGCAGACGCGGGGGATTAGGCTACACCTTC. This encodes CASRRGGLGYTF.

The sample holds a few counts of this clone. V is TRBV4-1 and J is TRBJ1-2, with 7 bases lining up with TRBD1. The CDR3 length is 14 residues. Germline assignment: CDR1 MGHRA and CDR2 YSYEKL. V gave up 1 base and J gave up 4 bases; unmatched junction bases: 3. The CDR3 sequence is CASSQAGQVYGYTF. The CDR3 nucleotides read TGCGCCAGCAGCCAAGCTGGACAGGTCTATGGCTACACCTTC.

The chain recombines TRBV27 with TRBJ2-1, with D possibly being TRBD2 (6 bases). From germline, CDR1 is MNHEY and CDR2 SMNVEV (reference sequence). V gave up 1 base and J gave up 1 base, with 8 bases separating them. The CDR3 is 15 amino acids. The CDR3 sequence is CASSLWGRSYNEQFF. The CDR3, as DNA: TGTGCCAGCAGTTTATGGGGGAGGTCCTACAATGAGCAGTTCTTC.

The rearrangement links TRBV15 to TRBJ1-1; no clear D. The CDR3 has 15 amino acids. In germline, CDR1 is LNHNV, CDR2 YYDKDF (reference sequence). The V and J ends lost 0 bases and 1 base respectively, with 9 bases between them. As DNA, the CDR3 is TGTGCCACCAGCAGAGATCGGGAGGAGAACACTGAAGCTTTCTTT. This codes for CATSRDREENTEAFF.